The 22 T cell receptor beta chains below come from one sample, sequenced in a study of blood T cells in healthy people across ages (dated by TCRdb to 2014 to 2015). Receptor amplification or capture employed 5' RACE. Reads for this sample came from an Illumina HiSeq 2500. A second PCR of about 7 to 12 cycles was run with a J-beta primer mix and a sample-barcoded 5' primer. Through fastp at Q25 and MiXCR, TCRdb rebuilt clones from the public reads, retaining in-frame beta chains. Each CDR3 protein appears once, grouped with its most common genes and DNA. Within this sample are over 1.5 million distinct CDR3 sequences, with roughly 52% of them counted one time only. 2.1% of the sample is in the top ten clones. The sequenced material came from blood. The receptor source for this set is a woman aged 40 to 49 in good health.

This rearrangement joins TRBV6-6 to TRBJ1-2; D is unclear. CDR3 length: 11 residues. Trimming cost V 6 bases and J 3 bases, with 5 bases left between them. Germline lookup yields CDR1 MNHNY and CDR2 SVGAGI (reference sequence). The DNA for the CDR3 is TGTGCCAGCAGGCCAGACTATGGCTACACCTTC. Translated: CASRPDYGYTF.

This clonotype was counted only a few times. The CDR3: CASSQDSRATDTQYF. Written as DNA, the CDR3 is TGTGCCAGCAGCCAAGATTCCAGAGCCACAGATACGCAGTATTTT. The J gene is TRBJ2-3, the V gene TRBV14; D gene unclear. This CDR3 comprises 15 residues. With 0 bases removed from V and 2 bases from J, the gap between germline ends came to 9 bases. Germline V gene lookup returns CDR1 SGHDN and CDR2 FVKESK. The complete variable domain, with remaining parts taken from reference TRBV14 and TRBJ2-3, reads EAGVTQFPSHSVIEKGQTVTLRCDPISGHDNLYWYRRVMGKEIKFLLHFVKESKQDESGMPNNRFLAERTGGTYSTLKVQPAELEDSGVYFCASSQDSRATDTQYFGPGTRLTVL.

This clonotype was observed a handful of times. V usage is TRBV9 and J usage is TRBJ2-4, with D unresolved. The V end lost 0 bases, the J end lost 1 base, and 5 bases lay between the germline ends. This CDR3 spans 14 amino acids. Germline V CDR1 and CDR2: SGDLS, YYNGEE. The CDR3 DNA reads as TGTGCCAGCAGCGTAGGCCGGGCCAAAAACATTCAGTACTTC. Its protein is CASSVGRAKNIQYF.

There are a few counts of this clonotype. The chain combines TRBV7-2 with TRBJ1-2; D ambiguous. Trimming left V 5 bases short and J 9 bases short, with 16 bases between. The CDR3 contains 13 residues. Per germline, CDR1 SGHTA and CDR2 FQGNSA. DNA for the CDR3: TGTGCCAGCAGCCCCCCCGGCCAGCCTAGCTACACCTTC. Translating gives CASSPPGQPSYTF.

This rearrangement joins TRBV6-2 or TRBV6-3 to TRBJ2-3, with D perhaps matching TRBD1 (6 bases). Germline V CDR1 and CDR2: MNHEY, SVGEGT. The CDR3 is 16 residues long. Deletions cut 2 bases from V and 0 bases from J, with 12 bases between. The CDR3 sequence is CASSYRRTASTDTQYF. The DNA for the CDR3 is TGTGCCAGCAGTTACCGCCGGACAGCTAGCACAGATACGCAGTATTTT.

The J gene is TRBJ2-3, the V gene TRBV3-1; D ambiguous. The CDR3 runs 14 residues. Trimming took 1 base from V and 6 from J, leaving 11 bases between them. Germline V lookup: CDR1 LGHDT, CDR2 YNNKEL (reference sequence). The CDR3 spells CASSQVRRSDTQYF. The DNA for the CDR3 is TGTGCCAGCAGCCAAGTTCGAAGGTCTGATACGCAGTATTTT.

The chain has TRBV19 and TRBJ2-3; weak D call: TRBD1 (6 bases). V lost 4 bases, J lost 6 bases, and 17 bases lay in between. In germline, CDR1 is LNHDA, CDR2 SQIVND (reference sequence). The CDR3 runs 15 residues. CDR3 sequence (DNA): TGTGCCAGTAGTAATCGAGGGGGTCACTTTGATACGCAGTATTTT. Translation: CASSNRGGHFDTQYF. Combining the CDR3 with reference TRBV19 and TRBJ2-3 gives the whole variable domain DGGITQSPKYLFRKEGQNVTLSCEQNLNHDAMYWYRQDPGQGLRLIYYSQIVNDFQKGDIAEGYSVSREKKESFPLTVTSAQKNPTAFYLCASSNRGGHFDTQYFGPGTRLTVL.

This clonotype was detected a few times. This sequence joins TRBV20-1 and TRBJ2-4; TRBD1 aligns across 12 bases. The germline V gene has CDR1 DFQATT and CDR2 SNEGSKA (reference sequence). This CDR3 comprises 19 residues. Unmatched junction bases numbered 11, after V lost 1 base and J lost 1 base. This CDR3 is CSARGHRDRGPHAKNIQYF. CDR3 DNA: TGCAGTGCTAGAGGCCACCGGGACAGGGGGCCCCATGCCAAAAACATTCAGTACTTC.

This clonotype turned up a few times. The rearrangement joins TRBV20-1 to TRBJ1-5, with D unclear. Trimming stripped 0 bases from V and 3 bases from J, with 6 bases between. Per germline, CDR1 DFQATT and CDR2 SNEGSKA (reference sequence). This CDR3 has 13 residues. The CDR3 protein is CSARDSNNQPQHF. CDR3 coding DNA: TGCAGTGCTAGAGACAGCAACAATCAGCCCCAGCATTTT.

The chain uses TRBV7-2 and TRBJ1-2; tentatively, D is TRBD1 (5 bases). Germline V gene sequence: CDR1 SGHTA, CDR2 FQGNSA. This CDR3 has 14 amino acids. V was cut by 4 bases and J by 3 bases, with 12 bases left in between. As DNA, the CDR3 is TGTGCCAGCAGCTCGGGACCCACGGACTATGGCTACACCTTC. This gives the protein CASSSGPTDYGYTF.

CDR3 residues: CASSNGAYGNQPQHF. As DNA, the CDR3 is TGTGCCAGCAGCAACGGGGCCTACGGCAATCAGCCCCAGCATTTT. The V gene is TRBV6-5, the J gene TRBJ1-5; D may be TRBD1 (5 bases). The CDR3 length is 15 residues. Germline CDR1 MNHEY, CDR2 SVGAGI. Deletions cut 6 bases from V and 2 bases from J, with 14 bases between.

This clonotype was picked up a small number of times. The J gene is TRBJ2-5, the V gene TRBV6-1; D gene ambiguous. This CDR3 region has 15 residues. Germline V lookup: CDR1 MNHNS, CDR2 SASEGT. V lost 1 base, J lost 2 bases, and 11 bases lay in between. CDR3 protein: CASSEGWTVQETQYF. Written as DNA, the CDR3 is TGTGCCAGCAGTGAAGGCTGGACCGTACAAGAGACCCAGTACTTC.

This CDR3 reads CASSGTGGPEGYTF. The DNA for the CDR3 is TGTGCCAGCAGCGGGACGGGGGGCCCGGAGGGCTACACCTTC. This chain joins TRBV11-2 and TRBJ1-2; a possible D gene is TRBD1 (6 bases). V shed 5 bases and J shed 8 bases, with 18 bases lying between them. This CDR3 region has 14 residues. CDR1 and CDR2 from the germline V gene are SGHAT and FQNNGV.

This clonotype was detected a few times. This sequence joins TRBV6-2 or TRBV6-3 and TRBJ2-3; 11 bases are shared with TRBD2. Germline trimming cut 6 bases from V and 0 bases from J; bases unmatched to any gene: 14. The CDR3 has 19 amino acids. Germline V gene lookup returns CDR1 MNHEY and CDR2 SVGEGT. CDR3 sequence reads: CASSLLLAGGTLSTDTQYF. CDR3 nucleotides: TGTGCCAGCAGCCTACTTCTAGCGGGGGGAACCCTAAGCACAGATACGCAGTATTTT.

This chain links TRBV5-1 with TRBJ2-5; 8 bases are shared with TRBD1. The end of the DNA aligns better with TRBJ2-7, so the J call may be wrong. This CDR3 has 13 residues. The germline gives CDR1 SGHRS, CDR2 YFSETQ. The CDR3 nucleotides are TGCGCCAGCAGCATTACAGGGGGAGGCGAGCAGTACTTC. This gives the protein CASSITGGGEQYF.

The gene calls are TRBV2 and TRBJ2-5, with TRBD1 matching over 9 bases. The J call may be mistaken, given a closer DNA end match to TRBJ2-7. The length of the CDR3 is 14 residues. The germline gives CDR1 SNHLY, CDR2 FYNNEI. The CDR3 DNA follows: TGTGCCAGCAGTGAGTGGGACAGGGAGAACGAGCAGTACTTC. It translates to CASSEWDRENEQYF.

The chain joins TRBV11-2 to TRBJ2-5; 11 nucleotides line up with TRBD2. J gave up 4 bases and V 3 bases, and 4 bases lay outside the gene matches. Looked up from germline, CDR1 is SGHAT and CDR2 is FQNNGV. CDR3 size: 15 residues. The CDR3 reads CASSFGTSGRETQYF. In DNA, the CDR3 is TGTGCCAGCAGCTTCGGGACTAGCGGACGAGAGACCCAGTACTTC.

This clonotype was counted only a few times. The genes are TRBV20-1 and TRBJ1-1, with 9 bases matching TRBD1. This CDR3 is 14 amino acids long. Per germline, CDR1 DFQATT and CDR2 SNEGSKA (reference sequence). Trimming at V came to 6 bases and at J to 1 base, leaving 6 bases not matched to a gene. The CDR3 DNA reads TGCAGTGCCTTTCTACAGGGGGCGAACACTGAAGCTTTCTTT. As protein: CSAFLQGANTEAFF.

There are many counts of this clonotype. CDR3 sequence: CASSQDELSGYTF. CDR3 in DNA: TGCGCCAGCAGCCAAGATGAGTTAAGTGGCTACACCTTC. The rearrangement uses TRBV4-3 and TRBJ1-2; no reliable D call. The CDR3 extends over 13 amino acids. Per the germline V gene, CDR1 is LGHNA and CDR2 is YSLEER. V lost 0 bases, J lost 7 bases, and 9 bases lay in between.

CDR3 in amino acids: CATKGGLFTEAFF. In DNA form, the CDR3 reads TGTGCCACCAAGGGGGGGCTCTTTACTGAAGCTTTCTTT. This chain links TRBV10-3 with TRBJ1-1; TRBD1 might be the D (6 bases). Germline lookup yields CDR1 ENHRY and CDR2 SYGVKD. The CDR3 spans 13 residues. V lost 10 bases and J 5 bases, leaving 17 bases between the germline ends.

This clonotype has a handful of counts. This rearrangement joins TRBV27 to TRBJ2-7; D assignment may be TRBD1 or TRBD2 (7 bases each). V lost 4 bases to trimming and J lost 0 bases, with 25 bases between them. The CDR3 is 19 residues long. Germline loops: CDR1 MNHEY, CDR2 SMNVEV (reference sequence). The CDR3 DNA is TGTGCCAGCAGTTCCCCCCCAGGGGGACTAATATCCAGCTCCTACGAGCAGTACTTC. It specifies CASSSPPGGLISSSYEQYF.

This clonotype has a handful of counts. The chain links TRBV7-2 to TRBJ2-3, with TRBD2 identical over 7 bases. CDR1 SGHTA and CDR2 FQGNSA come from the germline V gene. The CDR3 length is 15 residues. The J segment lost 4 bases and the V segment lost 5 bases, leaving 9 bases of the junction unmatched. The CDR3 DNA reads as TGTGCCAGCAGCCACGGACTAGATCTCGCAGATACGCAGTATTTT. This gives the protein CASSHGLDLADTQYF.